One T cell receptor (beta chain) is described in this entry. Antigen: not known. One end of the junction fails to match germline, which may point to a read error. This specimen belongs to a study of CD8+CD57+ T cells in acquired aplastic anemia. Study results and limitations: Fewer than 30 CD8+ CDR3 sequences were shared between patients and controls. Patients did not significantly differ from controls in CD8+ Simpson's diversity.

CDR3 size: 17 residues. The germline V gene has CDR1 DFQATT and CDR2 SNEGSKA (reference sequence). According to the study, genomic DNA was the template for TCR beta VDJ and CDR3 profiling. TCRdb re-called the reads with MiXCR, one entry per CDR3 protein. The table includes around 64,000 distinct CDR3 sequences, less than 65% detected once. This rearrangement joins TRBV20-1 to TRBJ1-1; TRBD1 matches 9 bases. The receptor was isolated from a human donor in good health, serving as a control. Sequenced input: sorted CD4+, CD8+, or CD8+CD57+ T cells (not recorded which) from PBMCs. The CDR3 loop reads CSARGFNRQGGDTEAFF. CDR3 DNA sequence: TGCAGTGCCAGAGGTTTCAATCGACAGGGGGGGGACACTGAAGCTTTCTTT.